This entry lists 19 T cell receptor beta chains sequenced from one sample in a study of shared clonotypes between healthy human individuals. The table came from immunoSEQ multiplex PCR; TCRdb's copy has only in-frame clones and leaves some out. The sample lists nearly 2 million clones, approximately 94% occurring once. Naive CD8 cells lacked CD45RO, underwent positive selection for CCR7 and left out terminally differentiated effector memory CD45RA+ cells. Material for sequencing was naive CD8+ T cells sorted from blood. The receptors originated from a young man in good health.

The CDR3 is CASDDTQLVPANSGELFF. CDR3 coding DNA: TGTGCCAGCGATGACACTCAACTAGTTCCCGCTAATTCCGGGGAGCTGTTTTTT. The chain carries TRBV2 and TRBJ2-2, with D perhaps matching TRBD2 (5 bases). Trimming pared 8 bases from V and 6 bases from J, leaving 28 bases between. From germline, CDR1 is SNHLY and CDR2 FYNNEI. The CDR3 loop spans 18 amino acids. Variable domain in full (rest from reference TRBV2 and TRBJ2-2): EPEVTQTPSHQVTQMGQEVILRCVPISNHLYFYWYRQILGQKVEFLVSFYNNEISEKSEIFDDQFSVERPDGSNFTLKIRSTKLEDSAMYFCASDDTQLVPANSGELFFGEGSRLTVL.

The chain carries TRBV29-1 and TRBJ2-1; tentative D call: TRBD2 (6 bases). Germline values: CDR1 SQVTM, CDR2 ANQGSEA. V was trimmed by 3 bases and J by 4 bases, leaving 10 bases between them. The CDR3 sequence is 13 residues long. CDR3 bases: TGCAGCGTTGAGTGGGAGGCTTACAATGAGCAGTTCTTC. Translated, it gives CSVEWEAYNEQFF.

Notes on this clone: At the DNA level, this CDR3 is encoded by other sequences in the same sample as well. This chain's CDR3 is CASSLGQGLYEQYF. DNA for the CDR3: TGCGCCAGCAGCCTTGGACAGGGTCTCTACGAGCAGTACTTC. The V and J genes are TRBV5-1 and TRBJ2-7, with 8 bases matching TRBD1. The V and J ends lost 4 bases and 3 bases, in that order; junction bases with no gene match: 6. The CDR3 contains 14 residues. Germline values: CDR1 SGHRS, CDR2 YFSETQ.

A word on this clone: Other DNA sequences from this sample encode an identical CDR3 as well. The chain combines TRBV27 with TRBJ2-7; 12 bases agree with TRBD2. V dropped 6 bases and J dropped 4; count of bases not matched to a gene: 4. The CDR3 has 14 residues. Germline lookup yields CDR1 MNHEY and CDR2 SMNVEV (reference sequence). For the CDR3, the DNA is TGTGCCAGCAGGGGACTAGCGGGCCCTTACGAGCAGTACTTC. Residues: CASRGLAGPYEQYF.

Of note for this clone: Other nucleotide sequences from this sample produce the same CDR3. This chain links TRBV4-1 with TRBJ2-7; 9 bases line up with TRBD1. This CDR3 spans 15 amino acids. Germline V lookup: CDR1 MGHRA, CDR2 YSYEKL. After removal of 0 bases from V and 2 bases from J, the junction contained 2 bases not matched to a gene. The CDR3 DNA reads TGCGCCAGCAGCCAAGAGGGACAGGGCCCCTACGAGCAGTACTTC. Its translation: CASSQEGQGPYEQYF.

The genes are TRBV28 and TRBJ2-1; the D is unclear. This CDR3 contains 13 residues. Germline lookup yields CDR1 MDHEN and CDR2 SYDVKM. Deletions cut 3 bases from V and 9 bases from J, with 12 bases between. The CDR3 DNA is TGTGCCAGCAGTTTCCCCACCCCCAGTGAGCAGTTCTTC. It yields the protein CASSFPTPSEQFF.

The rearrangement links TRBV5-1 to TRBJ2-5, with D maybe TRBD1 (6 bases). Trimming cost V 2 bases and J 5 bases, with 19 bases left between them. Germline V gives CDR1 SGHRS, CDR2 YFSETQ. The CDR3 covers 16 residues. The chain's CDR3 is CASSLRLRGEGETQYF. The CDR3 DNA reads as TGCGCCAGCAGCTTACGACTCAGGGGAGAGGGGGAGACCCAGTACTTC.

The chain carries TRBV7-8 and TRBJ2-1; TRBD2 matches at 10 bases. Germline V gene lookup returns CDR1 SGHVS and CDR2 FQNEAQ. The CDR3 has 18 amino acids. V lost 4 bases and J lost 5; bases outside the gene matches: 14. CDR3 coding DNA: TGTGCCAGCAGCTCGAAACCTGGACTAGCGGTACAAGACAATGAGCAGTTCTTC. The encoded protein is CASSSKPGLAVQDNEQFF.

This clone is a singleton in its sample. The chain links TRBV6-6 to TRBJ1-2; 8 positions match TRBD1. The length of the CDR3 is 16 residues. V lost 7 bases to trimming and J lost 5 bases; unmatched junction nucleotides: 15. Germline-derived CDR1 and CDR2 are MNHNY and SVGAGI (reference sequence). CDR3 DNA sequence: TGTGCCAGCACCAGGGGACAGGAACAAGCCCCTTATGGCTACACCTTC. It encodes CASTRGQEQAPYGYTF.

CDR3 in amino acids: CASSSRQGATEAFF. Written as DNA, the CDR3 is TGCGCCAGCAGCTCGCGACAGGGGGCTACTGAAGCTTTCTTT. The V and J genes are TRBV5-1 and TRBJ1-1, with 10 bases matching TRBD1. Germline CDR1 is SGHRS and CDR2 is YFSETQ. The trim removed 3 bases at V and 5 bases at J, leaving 4 bases unmatched. This CDR3 is 14 amino acids long.

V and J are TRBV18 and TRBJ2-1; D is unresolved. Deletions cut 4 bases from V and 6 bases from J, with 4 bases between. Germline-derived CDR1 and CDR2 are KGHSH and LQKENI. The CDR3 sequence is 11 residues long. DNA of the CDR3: TGTGCCAGCTCACTAGTCAATGAGCAGTTCTTC. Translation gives CASSLVNEQFF.

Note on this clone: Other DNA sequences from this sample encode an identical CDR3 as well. DNA of the CDR3: TGTGCCAGCAGCTTAGGACAGGGCCTTTACAATGAGCAGTTCTTC. It specifies CASSLGQGLYNEQFF. The V and J genes are TRBV7-9 and TRBJ2-1; 7 bases line up with TRBD1. V shed 1 base and J 4 bases; nucleotides not matched to a gene: 4. Looked up from germline, CDR1 is SEHNR and CDR2 is FQNEAQ (reference sequence). CDR3 length equals 15 residues. The full variable domain, in which reference TRBV7-9 and TRBJ2-1 provide the parts outside the CDR3, is DTGVSQNPRHKITKRGQNVTFRCDPISEHNRLYWYRQTLGQGPEFLTYFQNEAQLEKSRLLSDRFSAERPKGSFSTLEIQRTEQGDSAMYLCASSLGQGLYNEQFFGPGTRLTVL.

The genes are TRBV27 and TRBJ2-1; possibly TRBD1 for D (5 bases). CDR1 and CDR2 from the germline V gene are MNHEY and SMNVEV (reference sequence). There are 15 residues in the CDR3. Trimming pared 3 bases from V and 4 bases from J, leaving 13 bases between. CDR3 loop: CASSLVSGNYNEQFF. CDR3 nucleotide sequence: TGTGCCAGCAGTTTGGTCTCAGGGAATTACAATGAGCAGTTCTTC.

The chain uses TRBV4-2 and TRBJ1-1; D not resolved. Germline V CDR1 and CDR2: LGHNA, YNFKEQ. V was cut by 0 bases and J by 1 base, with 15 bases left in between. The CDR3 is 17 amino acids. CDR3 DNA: TGTGCCAGCAGCCAAGATCTTTTCGGAGACCCGAACACTGAAGCTTTCTTT. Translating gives CASSQDLFGDPNTEAFF.

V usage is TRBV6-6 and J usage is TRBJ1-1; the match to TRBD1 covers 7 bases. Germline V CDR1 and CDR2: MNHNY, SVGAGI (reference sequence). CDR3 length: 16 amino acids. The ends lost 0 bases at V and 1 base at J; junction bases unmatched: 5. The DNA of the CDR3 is TGTGCCAGCAGTTACTCGGGGGGGACAGCGAACACTGAAGCTTTCTTT. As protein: CASSYSGGTANTEAFF.

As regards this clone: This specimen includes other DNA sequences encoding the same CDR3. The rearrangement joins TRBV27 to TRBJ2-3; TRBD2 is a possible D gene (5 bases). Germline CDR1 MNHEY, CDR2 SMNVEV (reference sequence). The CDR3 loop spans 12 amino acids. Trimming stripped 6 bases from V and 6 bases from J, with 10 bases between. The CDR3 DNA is TGTGCCAGCAGCCTCCCGGGGGATACGCAGTATTTT. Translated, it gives CASSLPGDTQYF.

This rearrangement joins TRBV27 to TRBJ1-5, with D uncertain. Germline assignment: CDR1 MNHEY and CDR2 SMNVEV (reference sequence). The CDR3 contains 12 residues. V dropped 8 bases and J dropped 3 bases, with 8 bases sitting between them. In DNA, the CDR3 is TGTGCCAGCGCTGCCCCCAATCAGCCCCAGCATTTT. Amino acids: CASAAPNQPQHF.

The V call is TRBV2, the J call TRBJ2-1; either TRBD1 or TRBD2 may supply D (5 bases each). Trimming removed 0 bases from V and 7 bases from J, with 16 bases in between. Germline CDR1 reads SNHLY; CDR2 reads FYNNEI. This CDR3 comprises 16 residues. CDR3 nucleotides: TGTGCCAGCAGTGAAGCGGGACGGGGCGCGGTAAATGAGCAGTTCTTC. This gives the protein CASSEAGRGAVNEQFF.

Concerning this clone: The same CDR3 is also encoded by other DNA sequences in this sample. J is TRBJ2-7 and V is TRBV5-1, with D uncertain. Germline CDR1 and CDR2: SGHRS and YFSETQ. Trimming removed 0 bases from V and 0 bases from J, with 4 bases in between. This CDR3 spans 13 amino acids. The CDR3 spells CASSLGVSYEQYF. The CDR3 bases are TGCGCCAGCAGCTTGGGCGTCTCCTACGAGCAGTACTTC.